This T cell receptor beta chain was retrieved from a study of blood T cell repertoires in COVID-19. Sequencing used immunoSEQ multiplex PCR; TCRdb keeps in-frame clones, though not all of them. The data show under 300,000 clones, 65% to 90% seen once. Trimming took off 0 bases at V and 4 bases at J, with 13 bases between the two ends. Germline-derived CDR1 and CDR2 are KGHSH and LQKENI. The CDR3 totals 16 residues. This chain uses TRBV18 with TRBJ1-3, with D maybe TRBD1 (5 bases). Material: peripheral blood. The source is a human donor in a cohort sampled during active COVID-19. CDR3: CASSPPGGNDGNTIYF. For the CDR3, the DNA is TGTGCCAGCTCACCACCGGGGGGGAACGACGGAAACACCATATATTTT.